A single sample is the source of the 29 T cell receptor beta chains below, sequenced in a study of blood T cell repertoires in COVID-19 (dated by TCRdb to 2020 to 2022). The receptor library was made with the immunoSEQ multiplex PCR assay. TCRdb stores this immuneACCESS table with in-frame sequences only. Part of the clones is absent; in the studies checked, under half of the shortfall reflects unresolved V genes, and no reason is known for the rest. In all, the sample holds about 140,000 clones, and about 90% of those were seen once. 10% of the sample is held by the ten biggest clonotypes. The specimen was peripheral blood. All receptors derive from a middle-aged man with active or convalescent COVID-19.

The V call is TRBV7-6, the J call TRBJ2-2; 8 bases are a match to TRBD1. Germline CDR1 reads SGHVS; CDR2 reads FNYEAQ. This CDR3 region has 15 residues. V shed 5 bases, J shed 1 base, and the junction held 3 bases outside the gene matches. The CDR3 loop reads CASSRGTGNTGELFF. The CDR3 DNA sequence: TGTGCCAGCAGCCGCGGGACAGGGAACACCGGGGAGCTGTTTTTT.

This clone was seen a handful of times. V usage is TRBV20-1 and J usage is TRBJ1-5, with D hard to call. Germline V gene lookup returns CDR1 DFQATT and CDR2 SNEGSKA (reference sequence). CDR3 length: 16 amino acids. Deletions cut 3 bases from V and 0 bases from J, with 15 bases between. The CDR3 DNA reads TGCAGTGCTAGTGGCCCTACAGAGTATAGCAATCAGCCCCAGCATTTT. Its translation: CSASGPTEYSNQPQHF.

This rearrangement joins TRBV19 to TRBJ1-4, with 10 bases matching TRBD1. J was trimmed by 7 bases and V by 7 bases; bases with no gene match: 9. There are 15 residues in the CDR3. The germline V gene has CDR1 LNHDA and CDR2 SQIVND (reference sequence). CDR3 nucleotides: TGTGCCAGTACCGATAGGGGACAGGGGAGTGAAAAACTGTTTTTT. Amino acid sequence: CASTDRGQGSEKLFF.

This clone was found once. V gene TRBV15 combines with J gene TRBJ2-7; 7 bases are a match to TRBD2. The CDR3 is 15 amino acids. The V segment lost 0 bases and the J segment 5 bases; nucleotides outside the gene matches: 7. CDR1 is LNHNV and CDR2 is YYDKDF in the germline V gene (reference sequence). In nucleotides, the CDR3 is TGTGCCACCAGCAGAGATGCGGGAGCGGGGAACGAGCAGTACTTC. It yields the protein CATSRDAGAGNEQYF.

This clone was detected only a few times. This chain links TRBV6-1 with TRBJ2-1, with TRBD2 identical over 13 bases. V shed 0 bases, J shed 3 bases, and the junction held 11 bases outside the gene matches. Germline-derived CDR1 and CDR2 are MNHNS and SASEGT. The CDR3 has 20 amino acids. Here the CDR3 reads CASSEARKGWTSGSYNEQFF. DNA for the CDR3: TGTGCCAGCAGTGAAGCGCGAAAAGGGTGGACTAGCGGGAGCTACAATGAGCAGTTCTTC.

Only one count was recorded for this clone. V is TRBV6-4 and J is TRBJ2-7; TRBD1 agrees at 7 bases. Germline CDR1 MRHNA, CDR2 SNTAGT. Trimming cost V 4 bases and J 0 bases; bases outside gene matches: 9. This CDR3 has 16 residues. CDR3 DNA: TGTGCCAGCAGTGTCAGCCGGACAGGACACTCCTACGAGCAGTACTTC. As protein: CASSVSRTGHSYEQYF.

The rearrangement links TRBV7-3 to TRBJ1-1; D gene ambiguous. The CDR3 covers 15 residues. V lost 5 bases and J 2 bases, leaving 15 bases between the germline ends. CDR1 and CDR2 from the germline V gene are SGHTA and FQGTGA. CDR3 sequence: CASSISPDFNTEAFF. CDR3 DNA: TGTGCCAGCAGCATTAGTCCAGACTTCAACACTGAAGCTTTCTTT.

Comments on this clone: One end of the junction is discordant with germline, which a read error may explain. CDR3 residues: CASSEGLEGTQYF. The CDR3 DNA sequence: TGTGCCAGCAGCGAAGGACTAGAGGGTACGCAGTATTTT. The rearrangement joins TRBV2 to TRBJ2-3; 7 bases are shared with TRBD2. The CDR3 is 13 amino acids. CDR1 and CDR2 (germline): SNHLY, FYNNEI.

This chain links TRBV7-9 with TRBJ1-3; D remains unclear. Per the germline V gene, CDR1 is SEHNR and CDR2 is FQNEAQ (reference sequence). The CDR3 runs 15 residues. V was cut by 8 bases and J by 0 bases, with 14 bases left in between. The CDR3 sequence: CASCPAGLSGNTIYF. In nucleotides, the CDR3 is TGTGCCAGCTGCCCGGCAGGACTCTCTGGAAACACCATATATTTT.

The chain employs TRBV10-2 and TRBJ1-4; D unresolved. The CDR3 is made up of 14 amino acids. Per germline, CDR1 WSHSY and CDR2 SAAADI. V was trimmed by 5 bases and J by 4 bases, leaving 11 bases between them. CDR3 bases: TGCGCCAGCAGTAGCAGGCAGATTAATGAAAAACTGTTTTTT. Translated: CASSSRQINEKLFF.

The chain carries TRBV3-1 (or the pseudogene TRBV3-2) and TRBJ2-5; 10 bases are shared with TRBD2. V trimming: 4 bases; J trimming: 4 bases; junction bases outside the gene matches: 6. Germline values: CDR1 LGHDT, CDR2 YNNKEL (reference sequence). This CDR3 is built from 15 residues. The CDR3 DNA reads as TGTGCCAGCAGCCTCGGACTAGCGGATATAGAGACCCAGTACTTC. Its protein is CASSLGLADIETQYF.

This clone was observed once. The gene calls are TRBV21-1 and TRBJ2-1; the table assigns TRBD1, which was not confirmed against the DNA. TRBV21-1 is flagged as a pseudogene. This CDR3 is 14 amino acids long. CDR3 bases: TGTGCCAGCATCCCAGACAGGGGACTCAATGAGCAGTTCTTC. It encodes CASIPDRGLNEQFF.

DNA of the CDR3: TGCGCCAGCAGCCCCACCGGGACTAGCGGGAGGGATACGCAGTATTTT. Protein sequence: CASSPTGTSGRDTQYF. The chain carries TRBV4-1 and TRBJ2-3, with TRBD2 identical over 15 bases. The CDR3 spans 16 residues. The trim removed 4 bases at V and 6 bases at J, leaving 5 bases unmatched. The germline CDR1 and CDR2 sequences are MGHRA and YSYEKL.

This chain joins TRBV30 and TRBJ1-2; D perhaps matches TRBD1 (6 bases). Trimming stripped 0 bases from V and 4 bases from J, with 12 bases between. Germline CDR1 reads GTSNPN; CDR2 reads SVGIG (reference sequence). This CDR3 region has 14 residues. The CDR3 here is CAWSVQGGRYGYTF. In DNA form, the CDR3 reads TGTGCCTGGAGTGTACAGGGTGGTCGCTATGGCTACACCTTC. Variable domain in full (rest from reference TRBV30 and TRBJ1-2): SQTIHQWPATLVQPVGSPLSLECTVEGTSNPNLYWYRQAAGRGLQLLFYSVGIGQISSEVPQNLSASRPQDRQFILSSKKLLLSDSGFYLCAWSVQGGRYGYTFGSGTRLTVV.

J is TRBJ2-1 and V is TRBV6-2 or TRBV6-3, with 12 positions matching TRBD2. This CDR3 comprises 15 residues. Germline CDR1 MNHEY, CDR2 SVGEGT. The junction had 1 base not matched to a gene; V was cut back by 1 base and J by 6 bases. DNA for the CDR3: TGTGCCAGCAGTTACTTGGGACTAGCGGGCAATGAGCAGTTCTTC. It yields the protein CASSYLGLAGNEQFF.

This chain connects TRBV10-3 to TRBJ2-5; 11 positions match TRBD2. V dropped 3 bases and J dropped 4; count of bases not matched to a gene: 1. Germline CDR1 ENHRY, CDR2 SYGVKD. The CDR3 has 14 residues. CDR3 amino acids: CAISEGLAGETQYF. The CDR3 DNA is TGTGCCATCAGTGAAGGACTAGCGGGAGAGACCCAGTACTTC.

This clone was recorded only once. The chain recombines TRBV18 with TRBJ2-1; 7 nucleotides agree with TRBD1. Germline lookup yields CDR1 KGHSH and CDR2 LQKENI. Trimming cost V 2 bases and J 8 bases; bases outside gene matches: 12. The CDR3 extends over 16 amino acids. This chain's CDR3 is CASSPYDRASSYEQFF. The CDR3 DNA follows: TGTGCCAGCTCACCATACGACAGGGCGAGTAGTTATGAGCAGTTCTTC.

The V gene is TRBV5-1, the J gene TRBJ2-1, with 8 nucleotides matching TRBD2. CDR1 is SGHRS, CDR2 YFSETQ, per germline. There are 17 residues in the CDR3. Unmatched junction bases numbered 6, after V lost 0 bases and J lost 1 base. In DNA form, the CDR3 reads TGCGCCAGCAGCTTGGCCGGGGGGGATCGATCCTACAATGAGCAGTTCTTC. Its translation: CASSLAGGDRSYNEQFF.

The CDR3 bases are TGTGCCAGCAGTTCAAATGAAAAACTGTTTTTT. Translation: CASSSNEKLFF. The chain links TRBV28 to TRBJ1-4, with D uncertain. Germline lookup yields CDR1 MDHEN and CDR2 SYDVKM. V lost 4 bases, J lost 5 bases, and 2 bases lay in between. This CDR3 is built from 11 residues.

This rearrangement joins TRBV7-2 to TRBJ2-5; 8 bases align to TRBD2. V trimming: 0 bases; J trimming: 5 bases; junction bases outside the gene matches: 8. Per the germline V gene, CDR1 is SGHTA and CDR2 is FQGNSA. The CDR3 sequence is 16 residues long. CDR3 region: CASSLAGTRSMETQYF. The CDR3 coding sequence is TGTGCCAGCAGCTTAGCGGGGACTAGAAGTATGGAGACCCAGTACTTC.

The chain has TRBV10-2 and TRBJ1-4; TRBD1 matches 11 bases. CDR3 length: 15 residues. From germline, CDR1 is WSHSY and CDR2 SAAADI. V trimming: 6 bases; J trimming: 6 bases; junction bases outside the gene matches: 6. CDR3 amino acids: CASSYGQGAYEKLFF. The CDR3 DNA follows: TGCGCCAGCAGCTATGGACAGGGGGCCTATGAAAAACTGTTTTTT.

This clone showed up just once. This chain joins TRBV10-3 and TRBJ2-7; D might be TRBD2 (7 bases). V lost 8 bases to trimming and J lost 5 bases, with 19 bases between them. CDR3 size: 14 residues. Germline CDR1 is ENHRY and CDR2 is SYGVKD. As DNA, the CDR3 is TGTGCCATCGCCCCCGGGCAGGGGAGGGACGAGCAGTACTTC. As protein: CAIAPGQGRDEQYF.

This clone came up a few times. The chain combines TRBV6-5 with TRBJ2-2; 11 bases line up with TRBD1. The CDR3 runs to 15 residues. J gave up 2 bases and V 8 bases, and 4 bases lay outside the gene matches. Germline-derived CDR1 and CDR2 are MNHEY and SVGAGI. CDR3 loop: CASHRTGGNTGELFF. CDR3 bases: TGTGCCAGCCACCGGACAGGGGGCAACACCGGGGAGCTGTTTTTT.

This clone has a handful of counts. This sequence joins TRBV2 and TRBJ1-5, with D perhaps TRBD1 (6 bases). The V gene lost 1 base and the J gene lost 4 bases, with 11 bases spanning the gap. The length of the CDR3 is 15 residues. The germline CDR1 and CDR2 sequences are SNHLY and FYNNEI. In nucleotides, the CDR3 is TGTGCCAGCAGTGAAGAGACAGGATTTAATCAGCCCCAGCATTTT. This encodes CASSEETGFNQPQHF. Looking up the rest from reference TRBV2 and TRBJ1-5 gives the full variable domain: EPEVTQTPSHQVTQMGQEVILRCVPISNHLYFYWYRQILGQKVEFLVSFYNNEISEKSEIFDDQFSVERPDGSNFTLKIRSTKLEDSAMYFCASSEETGFNQPQHFGDGTRLSIL.

The table lists this clone with a few counts. V and J are TRBV28 and TRBJ1-5, with 9 bases matching TRBD1. V lost 10 bases and J lost 3; bases outside the gene matches: 10. CDR3 length equals 15 residues. CDR1 and CDR2 from the germline V gene are MDHEN and SYDVKM. CDR3 sequence: CATFPRDRVNQPQHF. In nucleotides, the CDR3 is TGTGCCACCTTTCCCCGGGACAGGGTCAATCAGCCCCAGCATTTT.

V usage is TRBV28 and J usage is TRBJ2-5; TRBD1 agrees at 8 bases. Germline V gene data show CDR1 as MDHEN and CDR2 as SYDVKM. The CDR3 sequence is 12 residues long. V shed 8 bases, J shed 4 bases, and the junction held 3 bases outside the gene matches. In DNA, the CDR3 is TGTGCCAGCCACAGGGGGACAGAGACCCAGTACTTC. Protein: CASHRGTETQYF.

This sequence joins TRBV28 and TRBJ1-4; maybe TRBD1 (5 bases). The CDR3 runs 17 residues. The germline V gene encodes CDR1 MDHEN and CDR2 SYDVKM. Trimming stripped 5 bases from V and 0 bases from J, with 16 bases between. Written as DNA, the CDR3 is TGTGCCAGCAGTCTGGAGGGGCCAGGCGCAACTAATGAAAAACTGTTTTTT. As protein: CASSLEGPGATNEKLFF.

The V gene is TRBV27, the J gene TRBJ1-5; TRBD1 might be the D (6 bases). The germline V and J ends were trimmed by 6 bases and 1 base, with 16 bases remaining between them. CDR3 length equals 16 residues. CDR1 MNHEY and CDR2 SMNVEV come from the germline V gene (reference sequence). CDR3 in DNA: TGTGCCAGCAGCCCTAGGGGGGGCTTCAGCAATCAGCCCCAGCATTTT. Translation: CASSPRGGFSNQPQHF.

The CDR3 is CASSHQTVVAKNIQYF. In nucleotides, the CDR3 is TGTGCCAGCAGCCACCAGACAGTGGTAGCCAAAAACATTCAGTACTTC. The chain uses TRBV3-1 (or the pseudogene TRBV3-2) and TRBJ2-4; maybe TRBD1 (5 bases). The ends were cut back, 3 bases at V and 0 bases at J, with 12 bases in the middle. Per the germline V gene, CDR1 is LGHDT and CDR2 is YNNKEL (reference sequence). This CDR3 contains 16 residues.